This entry concerns a single TCR beta chain. Germline CDR1 reads SGHDT; CDR2 reads YYEEEE. V lost 1 base, J lost 4 bases, and 14 bases lay in between. The CDR3 contains 15 residues. For each subset, genomic DNA was distributed in equal portions over several immunoSEQ plates. Sequencing was performed with immunoSEQ multiplex PCR; in TCRdb, only in-frame clones are kept and a portion is missing. Of millions of clones listed, 95% are singletons. This specimen comes from a study of shared clonotypes between healthy human individuals. Sequenced sample: naive CD4+ T cells sorted from blood. Subset reported: CD45RA+ positively selected. The sequence came from a man younger than 35 in good health. V usage is TRBV5-6 and J usage is TRBJ1-1, with D possibly matching TRBD1 (5 bases). CDR3 loop: CASSLFALRGTEAFF. The CDR3 region has the DNA TGTGCCAGCAGCTTGTTCGCCTTAAGGGGCACTGAAGCTTTCTTT.